This note documents a single TCR beta chain sequence. Symptom resolution, clearance, or two negative PCRs marked the recovered donors of Cohort 3. CDR3 length: 15 amino acids. V lost 0 bases and J 0 bases, leaving 8 bases between the germline ends. Germline V gene lookup returns CDR1 SGHTA and CDR2 FQGNSA. Clones were sequenced by immunoSEQ multiplex PCR, and TCRdb holds only the in-frame ones, with some missing. The table lists a few hundred thousand clones, about 87% of them singletons. The sample originates from a study of blood T cell repertoires in COVID-19. Across the study: Nucleic acid was either cDNA or gDNA, and it came from T cells, B-cell-depleted T cells, or PBMCs.

Input material: PBMCs or T cells enriched from blood (not recorded which). This chain uses TRBV7-2 with TRBJ2-5; perhaps TRBD2 as D (6 bases). The origin of this receptor is a man aged 30 to 45 who had recovered from COVID-19. CDR3 sequence: CASSLASGYQETQYF. The CDR3 DNA reads as TGTGCCAGCAGCTTAGCTAGCGGATACCAAGAGACCCAGTACTTC.